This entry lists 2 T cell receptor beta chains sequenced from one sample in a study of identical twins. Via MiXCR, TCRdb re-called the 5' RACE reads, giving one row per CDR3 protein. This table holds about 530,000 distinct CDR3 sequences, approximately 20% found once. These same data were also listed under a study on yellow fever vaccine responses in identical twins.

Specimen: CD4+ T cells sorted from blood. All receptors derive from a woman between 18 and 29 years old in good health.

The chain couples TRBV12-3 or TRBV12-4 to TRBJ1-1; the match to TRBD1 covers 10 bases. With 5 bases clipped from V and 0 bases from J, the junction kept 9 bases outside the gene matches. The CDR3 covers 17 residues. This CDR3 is CASSPRQGANLNTEAFF. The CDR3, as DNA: TGTGCCAGCAGTCCCCGACAGGGGGCAAATTTGAACACTGAAGCTTTCTTT.

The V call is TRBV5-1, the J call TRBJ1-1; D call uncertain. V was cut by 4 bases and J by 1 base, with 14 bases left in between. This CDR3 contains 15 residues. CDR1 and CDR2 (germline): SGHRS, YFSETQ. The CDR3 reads CASSPTGSSNTEAFF. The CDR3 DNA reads TGCGCCAGCAGCCCAACGGGCAGCTCGAACACTGAAGCTTTCTTT.